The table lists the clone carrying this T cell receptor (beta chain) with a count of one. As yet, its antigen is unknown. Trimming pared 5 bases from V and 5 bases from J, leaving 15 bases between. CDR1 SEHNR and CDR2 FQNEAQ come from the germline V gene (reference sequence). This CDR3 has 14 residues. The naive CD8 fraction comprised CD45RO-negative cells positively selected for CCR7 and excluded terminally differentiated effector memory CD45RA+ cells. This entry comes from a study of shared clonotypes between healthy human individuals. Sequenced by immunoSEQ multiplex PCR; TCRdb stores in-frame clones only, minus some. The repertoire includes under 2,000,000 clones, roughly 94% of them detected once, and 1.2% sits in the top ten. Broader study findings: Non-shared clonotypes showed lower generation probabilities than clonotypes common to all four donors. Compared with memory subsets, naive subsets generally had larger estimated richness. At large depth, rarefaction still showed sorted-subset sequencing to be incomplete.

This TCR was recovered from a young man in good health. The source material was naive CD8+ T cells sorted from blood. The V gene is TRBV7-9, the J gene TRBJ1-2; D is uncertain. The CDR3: CASSALVGGYGYTF. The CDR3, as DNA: TGTGCCAGCAGCGCCCTTGTGGGTGGGTATGGCTACACCTTC.